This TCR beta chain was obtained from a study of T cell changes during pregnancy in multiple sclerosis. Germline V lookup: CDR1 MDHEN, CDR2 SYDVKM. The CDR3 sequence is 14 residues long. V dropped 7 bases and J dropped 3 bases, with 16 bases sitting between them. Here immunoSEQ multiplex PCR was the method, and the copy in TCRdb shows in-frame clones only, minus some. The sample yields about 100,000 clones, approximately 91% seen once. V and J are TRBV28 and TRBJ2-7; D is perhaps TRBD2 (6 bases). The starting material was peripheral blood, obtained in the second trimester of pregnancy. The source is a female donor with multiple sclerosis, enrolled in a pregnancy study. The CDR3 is CASTGAPALYEQYF. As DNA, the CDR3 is TGTGCCAGCACGGGAGCCCCAGCCCTCTACGAGCAGTACTTC.